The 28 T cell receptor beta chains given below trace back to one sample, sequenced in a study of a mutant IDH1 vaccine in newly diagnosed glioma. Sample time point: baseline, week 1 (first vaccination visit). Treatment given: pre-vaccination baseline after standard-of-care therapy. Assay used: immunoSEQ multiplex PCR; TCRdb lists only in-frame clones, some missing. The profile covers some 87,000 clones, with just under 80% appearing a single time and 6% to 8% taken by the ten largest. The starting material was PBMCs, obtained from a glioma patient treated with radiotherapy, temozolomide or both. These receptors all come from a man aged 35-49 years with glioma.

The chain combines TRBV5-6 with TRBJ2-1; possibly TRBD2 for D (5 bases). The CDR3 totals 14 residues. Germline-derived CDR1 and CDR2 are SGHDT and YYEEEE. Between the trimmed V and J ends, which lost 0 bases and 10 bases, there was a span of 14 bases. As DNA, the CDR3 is TGTGCCAGCAGCTTGGCCGGGGTGCCTGGGGAGCAGTTCTTC. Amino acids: CASSLAGVPGEQFF.

The CDR3 region is CASSLGGAGIGVSEQYF. CDR3 nucleotide sequence: TGCGCCAGCAGCTTGGGTGGGGCAGGGATAGGCGTGAGCGAGCAGTACTTC. This chain connects TRBV5-1 to TRBJ2-7, with D possibly matching TRBD1 (5 bases). The length of the CDR3 is 17 residues. V gave up 0 bases and J gave up 6 bases, with 22 bases separating them. In germline, CDR1 is SGHRS, CDR2 YFSETQ.

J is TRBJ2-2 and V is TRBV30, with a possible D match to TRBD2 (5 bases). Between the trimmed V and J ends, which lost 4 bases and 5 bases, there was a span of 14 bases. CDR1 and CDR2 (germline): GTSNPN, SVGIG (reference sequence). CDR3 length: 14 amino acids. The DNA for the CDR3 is TGTGCCTGGAACGAGGGTAGGGAAACCGGGGAGCTGTTTTTT. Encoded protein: CAWNEGRETGELFF.

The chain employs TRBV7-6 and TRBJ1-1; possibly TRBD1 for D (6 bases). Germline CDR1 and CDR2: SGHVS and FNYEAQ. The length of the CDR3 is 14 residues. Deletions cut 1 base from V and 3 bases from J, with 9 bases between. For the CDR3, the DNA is TGTGCCAGCAGCTTAGGGGGGCGGGACACTGAAGCTTTCTTT. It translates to CASSLGGRDTEAFF. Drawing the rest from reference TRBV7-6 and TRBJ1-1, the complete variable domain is GAGVSQSPRYKVTKRGQDVALRCDPISGHVSLYWYRQALGQGPEFLTYFNYEAQQDKSGLPNDRFSAERPEGSISTLTIQRTEQRDSAMYRCASSLGGRDTEAFFGQGTRLTVV.

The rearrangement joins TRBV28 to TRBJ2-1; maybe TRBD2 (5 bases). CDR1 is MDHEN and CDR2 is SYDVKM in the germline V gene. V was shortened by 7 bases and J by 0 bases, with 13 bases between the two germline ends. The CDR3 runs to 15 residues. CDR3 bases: TGTGCCAGCATAGCGCAGCCGAGCTCCTACAATGAGCAGTTCTTC. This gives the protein CASIAQPSSYNEQFF.

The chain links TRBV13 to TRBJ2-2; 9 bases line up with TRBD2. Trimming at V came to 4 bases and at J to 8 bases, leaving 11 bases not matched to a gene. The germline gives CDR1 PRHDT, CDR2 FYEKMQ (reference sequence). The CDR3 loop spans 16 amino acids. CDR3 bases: TGTGCCAGCAGCTCCGCAGGACTAGCGCTCCATGGGGAGCTGTTTTTT. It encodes CASSSAGLALHGELFF.

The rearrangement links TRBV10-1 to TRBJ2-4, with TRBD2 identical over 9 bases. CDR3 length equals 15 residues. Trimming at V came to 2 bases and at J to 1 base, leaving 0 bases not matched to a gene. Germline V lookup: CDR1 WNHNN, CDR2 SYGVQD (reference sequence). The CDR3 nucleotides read TGCGCCAGCAGTGAGGGACTAGCGGCCAAAAACATTCAGTACTTC. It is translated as CASSEGLAAKNIQYF.

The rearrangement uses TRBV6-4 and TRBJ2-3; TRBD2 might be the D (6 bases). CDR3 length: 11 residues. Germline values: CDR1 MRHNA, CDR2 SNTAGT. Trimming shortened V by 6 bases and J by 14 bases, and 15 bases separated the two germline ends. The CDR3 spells CASSSGTRSYF. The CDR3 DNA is TGTGCCAGCAGCTCCGGGACTCGTTCGTATTTT.

CDR3 nucleotide sequence: TGTGCCAGCAGTTTTGGACAGCTGGACGAGCAGTACTTC. Translated: CASSFGQLDEQYF. V and J are TRBV27 and TRBJ2-7; tentative D call: TRBD1 (6 bases). Looked up from germline, CDR1 is MNHEY and CDR2 is SMNVEV (reference sequence). The CDR3 is made up of 13 amino acids. The V gene lost 3 bases and the J gene lost 5 bases, with 11 bases spanning the gap.

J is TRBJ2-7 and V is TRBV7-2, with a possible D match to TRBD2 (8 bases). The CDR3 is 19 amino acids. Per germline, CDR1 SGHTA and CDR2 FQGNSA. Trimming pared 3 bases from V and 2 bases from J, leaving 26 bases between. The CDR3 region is CASSLQRGRGLGGPYEQYF. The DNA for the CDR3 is TGTGCCAGCAGCTTGCAACGTGGCAGGGGACTAGGGGGCCCCTACGAGCAGTACTTC.

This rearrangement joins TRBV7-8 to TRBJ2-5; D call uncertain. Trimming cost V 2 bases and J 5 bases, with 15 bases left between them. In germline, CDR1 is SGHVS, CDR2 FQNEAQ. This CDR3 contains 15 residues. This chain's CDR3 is CASSLNGVGSETQYF. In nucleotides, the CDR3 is TGTGCCAGCAGCTTAAATGGGGTGGGGTCCGAGACCCAGTACTTC.

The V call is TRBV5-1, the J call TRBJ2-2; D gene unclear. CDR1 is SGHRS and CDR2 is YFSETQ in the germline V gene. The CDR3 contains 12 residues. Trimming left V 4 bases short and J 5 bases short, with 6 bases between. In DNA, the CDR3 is TGCGCCAGCAGCGGGTCGACCGGGGAGCTGTTTTTT. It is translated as CASSGSTGELFF. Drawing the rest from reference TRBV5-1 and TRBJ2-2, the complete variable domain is KAGVTQTPRYLIKTRGQQVTLSCSPISGHRSVSWYQQTPGQGLQFLFEYFSETQRNKGNFPGRFSGRQFSNSRSEMNVSTLELGDSALYLCASSGSTGELFFGEGSRLTVL.

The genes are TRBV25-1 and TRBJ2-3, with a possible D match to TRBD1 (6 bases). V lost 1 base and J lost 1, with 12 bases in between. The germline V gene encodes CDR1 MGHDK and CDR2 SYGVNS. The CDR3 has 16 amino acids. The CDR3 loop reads CASSELVGQRTDTQYF. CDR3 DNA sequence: TGTGCCAGCAGTGAATTGGTAGGACAGCGCACAGATACGCAGTATTTT.

In nucleotides, the CDR3 is TGTGCCAGCAGCTTGGCGGAGGCGGCTAATGAAAAACTGTTTTTT. Its translation is CASSLAEAANEKLFF. The V gene is TRBV5-4, the J gene TRBJ1-4; unclear D gene. CDR3 length: 15 amino acids. Trimming took 0 bases from V and 3 from J, leaving 9 bases between them. Germline values: CDR1 SGHNT, CDR2 YYREEE (reference sequence).

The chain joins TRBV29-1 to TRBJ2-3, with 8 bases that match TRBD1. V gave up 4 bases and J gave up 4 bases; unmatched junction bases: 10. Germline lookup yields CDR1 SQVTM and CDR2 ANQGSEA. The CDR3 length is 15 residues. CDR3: CSVARDRIGADTQYF. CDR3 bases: TGCAGCGTTGCTCGGGACAGGATTGGCGCAGATACGCAGTATTTT.

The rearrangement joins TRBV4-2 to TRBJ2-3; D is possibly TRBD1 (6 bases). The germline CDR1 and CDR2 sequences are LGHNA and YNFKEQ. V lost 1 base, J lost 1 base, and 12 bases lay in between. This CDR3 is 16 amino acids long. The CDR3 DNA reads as TGTGCCAGCAGCCAAGTAAGGGGGAGCGGCACAGATACGCAGTATTTT. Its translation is CASSQVRGSGTDTQYF.

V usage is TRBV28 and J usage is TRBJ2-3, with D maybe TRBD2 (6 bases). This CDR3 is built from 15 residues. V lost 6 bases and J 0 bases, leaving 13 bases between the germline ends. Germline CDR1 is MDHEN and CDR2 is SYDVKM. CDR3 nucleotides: TGTGCCAGCAGAGGGGAGGTCGGTAGCACAGATACGCAGTATTTT. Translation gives CASRGEVGSTDTQYF.

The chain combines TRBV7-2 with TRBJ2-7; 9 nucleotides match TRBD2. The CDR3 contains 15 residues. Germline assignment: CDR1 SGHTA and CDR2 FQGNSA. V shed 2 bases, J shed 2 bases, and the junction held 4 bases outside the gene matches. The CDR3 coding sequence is TGTGCCAGCAGCTTAAGTCCTAGCGGGGCCTACGAGCAGTACTTC. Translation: CASSLSPSGAYEQYF. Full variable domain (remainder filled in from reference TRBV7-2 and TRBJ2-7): GAGVSQSPSNKVTEKGKDVELRCDPISGHTALYWYRQSLGQGLEFLIYFQGNSAPDKSGLPSDRFSAERTGGSVSTLTIQRTQQEDSAVYLCASSLSPSGAYEQYFGPGTRLTVT.

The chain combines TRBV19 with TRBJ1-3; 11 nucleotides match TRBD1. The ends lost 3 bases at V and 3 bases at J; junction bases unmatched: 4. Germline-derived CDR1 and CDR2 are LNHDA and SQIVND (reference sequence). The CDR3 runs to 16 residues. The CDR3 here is CASSIGTGGDGNTIYF. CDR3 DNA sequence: TGTGCCAGTAGTATCGGGACAGGGGGTGATGGAAACACCATATATTTT.

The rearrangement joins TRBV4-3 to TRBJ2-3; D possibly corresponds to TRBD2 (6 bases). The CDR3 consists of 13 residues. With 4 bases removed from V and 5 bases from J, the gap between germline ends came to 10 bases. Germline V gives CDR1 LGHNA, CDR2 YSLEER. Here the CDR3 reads CASSLGLQDTQYF. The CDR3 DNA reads TGCGCCAGCAGCCTGGGACTGCAAGATACGCAGTATTTT.

The CDR3, as DNA: TGCGCCAGCAGCCAAGAGGGACAGGGTTTGTCACCCCTCCACTTT. It is translated as CASSQEGQGLSPLHF. The chain uses TRBV4-3 and TRBJ1-6; 9 positions match TRBD1. Trimming cost V 0 bases and J 10 bases; bases outside gene matches: 4. Germline V gene sequence: CDR1 LGHNA, CDR2 YSLEER. The CDR3 runs 15 residues.

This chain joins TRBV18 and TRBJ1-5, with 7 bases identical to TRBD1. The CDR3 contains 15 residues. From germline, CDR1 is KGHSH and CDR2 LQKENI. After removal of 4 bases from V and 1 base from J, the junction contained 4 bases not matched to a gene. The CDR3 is CASSRLQGSNQPQHF. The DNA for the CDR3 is TGTGCCAGCTCACGACTACAGGGGAGCAATCAGCCCCAGCATTTT.

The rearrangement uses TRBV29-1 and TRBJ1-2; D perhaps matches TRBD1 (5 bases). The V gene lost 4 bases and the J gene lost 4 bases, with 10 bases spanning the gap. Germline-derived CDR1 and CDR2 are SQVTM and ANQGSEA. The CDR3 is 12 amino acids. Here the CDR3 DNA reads TGCAGCGTTGGAGGGGAACCCTATGGCTACACCTTC. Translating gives CSVGGEPYGYTF.

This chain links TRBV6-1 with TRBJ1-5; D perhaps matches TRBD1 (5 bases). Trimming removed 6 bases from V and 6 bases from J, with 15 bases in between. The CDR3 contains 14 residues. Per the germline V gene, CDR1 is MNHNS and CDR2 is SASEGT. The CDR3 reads CASRGGQGGQPQHF. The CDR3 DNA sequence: TGTGCCAGCAGGGGGGGTCAGGGAGGTCAGCCCCAGCATTTT.

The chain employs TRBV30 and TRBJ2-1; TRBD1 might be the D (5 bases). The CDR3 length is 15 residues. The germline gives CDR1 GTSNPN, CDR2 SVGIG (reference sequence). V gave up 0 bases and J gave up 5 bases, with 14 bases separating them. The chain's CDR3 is CAWSVRRTPDNEQFF. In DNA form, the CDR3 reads TGTGCCTGGAGTGTACGCCGGACACCCGACAATGAGCAGTTCTTC.

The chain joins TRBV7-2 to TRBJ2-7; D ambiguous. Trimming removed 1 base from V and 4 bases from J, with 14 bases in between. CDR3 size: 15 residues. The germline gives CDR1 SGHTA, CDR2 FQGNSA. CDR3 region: CASSLVSAAEYEQYF. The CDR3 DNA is TGTGCCAGCAGCTTAGTTTCGGCAGCAGAATACGAGCAGTACTTC. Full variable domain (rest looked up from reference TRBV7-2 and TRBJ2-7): GAGVSQSPSNKVTEKGKDVELRCDPISGHTALYWYRQSLGQGLEFLIYFQGNSAPDKSGLPSDRFSAERTGGSVSTLTIQRTQQEDSAVYLCASSLVSAAEYEQYFGPGTRLTVT.

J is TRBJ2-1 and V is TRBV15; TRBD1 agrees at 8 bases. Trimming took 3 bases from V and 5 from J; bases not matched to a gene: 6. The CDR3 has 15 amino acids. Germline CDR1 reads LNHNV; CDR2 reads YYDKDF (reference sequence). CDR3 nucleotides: TGTGCCACCAGCAGGGGGACAGGATACAACAATGAGCAGTTCTTC. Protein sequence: CATSRGTGYNNEQFF.

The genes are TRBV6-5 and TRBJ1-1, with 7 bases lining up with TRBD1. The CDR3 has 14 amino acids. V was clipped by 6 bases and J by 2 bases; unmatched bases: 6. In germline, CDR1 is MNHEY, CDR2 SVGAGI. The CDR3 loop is CASRRTGVNTEAFF. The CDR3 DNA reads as TGTGCCAGCAGACGTACAGGGGTTAACACTGAAGCTTTCTTT.